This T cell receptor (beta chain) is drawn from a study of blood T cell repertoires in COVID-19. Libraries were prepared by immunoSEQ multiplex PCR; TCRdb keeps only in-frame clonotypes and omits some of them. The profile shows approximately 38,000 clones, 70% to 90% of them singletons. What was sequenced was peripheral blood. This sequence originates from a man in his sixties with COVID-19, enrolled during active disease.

CDR3 amino acids: CASSPSGGREAFF. The CDR3 region has the DNA TGTGCCAGCAGTCCCTCAGGGGGCCGGGAAGCTTTCTTT. The gene calls are TRBV12-3 or TRBV12-4 and TRBJ1-1, with 8 bases aligning to TRBD1. Trimming removed 5 bases from V and 8 bases from J; junction bases left unmatched: 7. This CDR3 spans 13 amino acids.